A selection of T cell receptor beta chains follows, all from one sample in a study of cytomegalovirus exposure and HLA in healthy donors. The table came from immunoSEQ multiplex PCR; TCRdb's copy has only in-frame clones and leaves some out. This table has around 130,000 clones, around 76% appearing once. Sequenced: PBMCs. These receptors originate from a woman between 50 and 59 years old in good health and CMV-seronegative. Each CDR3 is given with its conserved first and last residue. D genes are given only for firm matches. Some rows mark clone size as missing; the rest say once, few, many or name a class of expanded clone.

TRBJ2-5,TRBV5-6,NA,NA,TGTGCCAGCAGCTTGTCGGGGAGTAATGACCTGGGAGAGACCCAGTACTTC,CASSLSGSNDLGETQYF
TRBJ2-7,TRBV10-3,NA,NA,TGTGCCATCAGTCGGGCTAGCTTCGACGAGCAGTACTTC,CAISRASFDEQYF
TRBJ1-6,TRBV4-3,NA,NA,TGCGCCAGCAGCCAAGACGGGGGCTCCTATAATTCACCCCTCCACTTT,CASSQDGGSYNSPLHF
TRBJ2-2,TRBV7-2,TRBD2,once,TGTGCCAGCAGCTTAGACGGACTAGCAACAACCGGGGAGCTGTTTTTT,CASSLDGLATTGELFF
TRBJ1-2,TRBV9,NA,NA,TGTGCCAGCAGCGCCCCACCAGGGGCCTATGGCTACCCCTTC,CASSAPPGAYGYPF
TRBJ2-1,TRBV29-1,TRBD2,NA,TGCAGCGTTGAAGATGGGCGCCGAGCGGGAGGGTTTGAGCAGTTCTTC,CSVEDGRRAGGFEQFF
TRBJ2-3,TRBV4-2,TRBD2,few,TGTGCCAGCAGCCACAGCGTAGCGGGAATGGATACGCAGTATTTT,CASSHSVAGMDTQYF
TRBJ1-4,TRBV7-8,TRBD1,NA,TGTGCCAGCAGCATGGACAGGGACGAAAAACTGTTTTTT,CASSMDRDEKLFF
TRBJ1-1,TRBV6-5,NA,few,TGTGCCAGCAGTTACTATATAGGGGTTAACACTGAAGCTTTCTTT,CASSYYIGVNTEAFF
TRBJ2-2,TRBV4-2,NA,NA,TGTGCCAGCAGCCAAGCCCCGCTAGCGCGAAGAATGAACACCGGGGAGCTGTTTTTT,CASSQAPLARRMNTGELFF
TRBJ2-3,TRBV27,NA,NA,TGTGCCAGCACCCAGTCGGGCGGGATCAGGTATACGCAGTATTTT,CASTQSGGIRYTQYF
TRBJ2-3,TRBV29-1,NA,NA,TGCAGCGCCAGGCAAACTAGCACAGATACGCAGTATTTT,CSARQTSTDTQYF
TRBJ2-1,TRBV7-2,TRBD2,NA,TGTGCCAGCAGCTTCCTAGCGGGAGCGGGAGTTAATGAGCAGTTCTTC,CASSFLAGAGVNEQFF
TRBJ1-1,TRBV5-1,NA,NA,TGCGCCAGCAGCTTCACAGGATTGAACACTGAAGCTTTCTTT,CASSFTGLNTEAFF
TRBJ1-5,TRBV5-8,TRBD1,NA,TGTGCCAGCAGCTGGACCGGGACAGGGGTCAATCAGCCCCAGCATTTT,CASSWTGTGVNQPQHF
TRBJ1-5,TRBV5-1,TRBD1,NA,TGCGCCAGCAGCTCGGGGGACAGGGCGAATCAGCCCCAGCATTTT,CASSSGDRANQPQHF
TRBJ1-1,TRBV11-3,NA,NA,TGTGCCAGCAGCTTAGTGGTAATCTCGGGGACTGAAGCTTTCTTT,CASSLVVISGTEAFF